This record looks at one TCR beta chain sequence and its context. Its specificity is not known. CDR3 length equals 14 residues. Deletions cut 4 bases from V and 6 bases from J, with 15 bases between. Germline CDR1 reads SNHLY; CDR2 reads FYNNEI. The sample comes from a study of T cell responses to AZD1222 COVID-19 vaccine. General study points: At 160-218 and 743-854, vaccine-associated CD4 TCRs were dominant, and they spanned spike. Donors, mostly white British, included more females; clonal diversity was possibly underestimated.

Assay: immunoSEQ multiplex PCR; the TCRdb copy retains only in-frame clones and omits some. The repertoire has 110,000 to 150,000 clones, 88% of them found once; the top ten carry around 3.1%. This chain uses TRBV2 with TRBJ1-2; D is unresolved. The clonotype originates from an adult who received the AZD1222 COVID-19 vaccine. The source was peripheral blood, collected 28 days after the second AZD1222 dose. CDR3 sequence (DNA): TGTGCCAGCAGTGTCCTAAAATCGGCGAATGGCTACACCTTC. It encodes CASSVLKSANGYTF.